Listed below are T cell receptor beta chains from one sample, sequenced in a study of T cell repertoires in ileal Crohn's disease. The protocol was immunoSEQ multiplex PCR, while the TCRdb copy is restricted to in-frame clones and leaves out a portion. The sample yields 15,000 to 20,000 clones, just over 90% seen once. Sequenced: ileal tissue. All receptors derive from an adult with Crohn's disease. Each CDR3 is given with its conserved first and last residue. A D gene is named only where the DNA matches it firmly. Rows give clone size only sometimes, using once, few, many, or a class for an expanded clone.

. | TRBJ2-5 | . | TRBV15 | CATSRTGPQETQYF | TGTGCCACCAGCAGGACAGGCCCCCAAGAGACCCAGTACTTC
. | TRBJ1-1 | TRBD1 | TRBV6-5 | CASSSNRGREPEAFF | TGTGCCAGCAGTTCAAACAGGGGACGGGAACCTGAAGCTTTCTTT
. | TRBJ1-2 | TRBD1 | TRBV27 | CASRSRTGGIDGYTF | TGTGCCAGCAGGTCCCGAACAGGGGGCATTGATGGCTACACCTTC
. | TRBJ2-7 | TRBD2 | TRBV5-4 | CASSLGGTIPYEQYF | TGTGCCAGCAGCTTGGGGGGGACTATTCCCTACGAGCAGTACTTC
. | TRBJ1-2 | . | TRBV4-2 | CASSQEQAKDYGYTF | TGTGCCAGCAGCCAAGAACAGGCGAAAGACTATGGCTACACCTTC
. | TRBJ1-5 | . | TRBV2 | CASREAGGNQPQHF | TGTGCCAGCAGGGAAGCAGGGGGCAATCAGCCCCAGCATTTT
. | TRBJ2-3 | . | TRBV5-4 | CASSLPLAGSRDTQYF | TGTGCCAGCAGCTTGCCGCTGGCGGGGTCCCGAGATACGCAGTATTTT
. | TRBJ1-5 | . | TRBV2 | CASTQRGLGSNQPQHF | TGTGCCAGCACCCAAAGGGGGTTGGGGAGCAATCAGCCCCAGCATTTT
. | TRBJ2-2 | . | TRBV4-3 | CASSPSAGYNTGELFF | TGCGCCAGCAGCCCTTCGGCAGGGTACAACACCGGGGAGCTGTTTTTT
. | TRBJ1-4 | TRBD1 | TRBV14 | CASSHLRDRVTNEKLFF | TGTGCCAGCAGCCACCTCCGGGACAGGGTTACTAATGAAAAACTGTTTTTT
. | TRBJ2-5 | . | TRBV6-5 | CASSYLKQGFGTQYF | TGTGCCAGCAGTTACCTTAAGCAGGGTTTTGGGACCCAGTACTTC
. | TRBJ2-1 | TRBD2 | TRBV9 | CASSVTSGNEQFF | TGTGCCAGCAGCGTGACTAGCGGCAATGAGCAGTTCTTC
. | TRBJ2-4 | . | TRBV27 | CASSLDIRLAKNIQYF | TGTGCCAGCAGTTTAGACATCCGCCTTGCCAAAAACATTCAGTACTTC
few | TRBJ2-2 | . | TRBV2 | CASNKWVRGAPNTGELFF | TGTGCCAGCAACAAGTGGGTCCGGGGGGCGCCGAACACCGGGGAGCTGTTTTTT